The 20 T cell receptor beta chains presented below share a single source sample, sequenced in a study of blood T cell repertoires in COVID-19. Measured with immunoSEQ multiplex PCR; TCRdb has only the in-frame clones, and not every one. The sample lists fewer than 85,000 clones, approximately 85% occurring once. The sample taken for sequencing was peripheral blood. The receptors shown here come from a human donor in a cohort sampled during active COVID-19.

This chain connects TRBV4-3 to TRBJ1-2; TRBD1 matches 10 bases. The germline gives CDR1 LGHNA, CDR2 YSLEER. The CDR3 loop spans 15 amino acids. V lost 2 bases and J lost 7; bases outside the gene matches: 7. CDR3 residues: CASSQWDRGSSGYTF. The CDR3 DNA is TGCGCCAGCAGCCAATGGGACAGGGGTAGTTCTGGCTACACCTTC.

This chain uses TRBV27 with TRBJ2-1, with a weak D call TRBD1 (6 bases). V shed 5 bases and J shed 2 bases, with 10 bases lying between them. There are 14 residues in the CDR3. The germline gives CDR1 MNHEY, CDR2 SMNVEV (reference sequence). The CDR3 DNA is TGTGCCAGCAGTAGGGACAACACCTACAATGAGCAGTTCTTC. Its protein product is CASSRDNTYNEQFF.

In its sample, this clone was seen a few times. This chain connects TRBV19 to TRBJ1-2; the D is unclear. This CDR3 contains 12 residues. CDR1 is LNHDA, CDR2 SQIVND, per germline (reference sequence). The ends were cut back, 5 bases at V and 1 base at J, with 5 bases in the middle. CDR3 DNA: TGTGCCAGTAGTCGGGATAACTATGGCTACACCTTC. It encodes CASSRDNYGYTF.

The chain employs TRBV6-2 or TRBV6-3 and TRBJ2-4, with TRBD2 identical over 9 bases. Germline V gene sequence: CDR1 MNHEY, CDR2 SVGEGT. This CDR3 has 20 residues. The J segment lost 0 bases and the V segment lost 2 bases, leaving 14 bases of the junction unmatched. The CDR3 coding sequence is TGTGCCAGCAGTTACCAGTCTAGCGGGGCTTTAATTTTAGCCAAAAACATTCAGTACTTC. It codes for CASSYQSSGALILAKNIQYF.

This sequence joins TRBV30 and TRBJ1-6, with TRBD1 matching 7 bases. The ends lost 2 bases at V and 7 bases at J; junction bases unmatched: 8. The CDR3 extends over 15 amino acids. The V gene's germline CDR1 is GTSNPN and CDR2 SVGIG (reference sequence). CDR3 DNA: TGTGCCTGGAGTCCCGCTGCAGGGGGGAATTCACCCCTCCACTTT. This sequence encodes CAWSPAAGGNSPLHF. Filled out from reference TRBV30 and TRBJ1-6, the complete variable domain reads SQTIHQWPATLVQPVGSPLSLECTVEGTSNPNLYWYRQAAGRGLQLLFYSVGIGQISSEVPQNLSASRPQDRQFILSSKKLLLSDSGFYLCAWSPAAGGNSPLHFGNGTRLTVT.

The chain combines TRBV6-5 with TRBJ2-7; D might be TRBD2 (6 bases). The V end was cut by 6 bases, the J end by 2 bases, with 8 bases between. This CDR3 contains 12 residues. From germline, CDR1 is MNHEY and CDR2 SVGAGI. For the CDR3, the DNA is TGTGCCAGCAGGGGCGGGGCCTACGAGCAGTACTTC. It encodes CASRGGAYEQYF.

The rearrangement links TRBV7-9 to TRBJ2-5; 7 bases align to TRBD1. The germline CDR1 and CDR2 sequences are SEHNR and FQNEAQ (reference sequence). V trimming: 6 bases; J trimming: 2 bases; junction bases outside the gene matches: 9. This CDR3 region has 15 residues. This CDR3 is CASSKTGLGQETQYF. The CDR3, as DNA: TGTGCCAGCAGTAAGACAGGGCTGGGGCAAGAGACCCAGTACTTC.

The V gene is TRBV6-5, the J gene TRBJ1-5, with D maybe TRBD1 (6 bases). Trimming removed 7 bases from V and 6 bases from J, with 13 bases in between. Germline values: CDR1 MNHEY, CDR2 SVGAGI. The CDR3 contains 13 residues. The CDR3 region is CASIRQEGQPQHF. Here the CDR3 DNA reads TGTGCCAGCATTCGACAGGAAGGTCAGCCCCAGCATTTT.

This clone was seen only once. The genes are TRBV7-8 and TRBJ2-3; 7 bases align to TRBD2. The CDR3 contains 15 residues. In germline, CDR1 is SGHVS, CDR2 FQNEAQ. V lost 4 bases and J lost 1; bases outside the gene matches: 5. CDR3 DNA sequence: TGTGCCAGCAGCTCCCGGGAGGACGGCACAGATACGCAGTATTTT. Residues: CASSSREDGTDTQYF.

V usage is TRBV12-5 and J usage is TRBJ1-5; 9 bases map to TRBD1. The CDR3 is made up of 15 amino acids. Germline V gene data show CDR1 as LGHNT and CDR2 as FRNRAP. Trimming took 4 bases from V and 5 from J; bases not matched to a gene: 6. The CDR3 protein is CASGWAGQGHQPQHF. The CDR3 coding sequence is TGTGCTAGTGGTTGGGCGGGACAGGGACATCAGCCCCAGCATTTT.

The V and J genes are TRBV25-1 and TRBJ2-2, with 7 positions matching TRBD2. Germline V gives CDR1 MGHDK, CDR2 SYGVNS. V lost 0 bases to trimming and J lost 7 bases; unmatched junction nucleotides: 5. This CDR3 is 15 amino acids long. The CDR3 DNA follows: TGTGCCAGCAGTGAATATGGGGGAGGGGACGGGGAGCTGTTTTTT. This sequence encodes CASSEYGGGDGELFF.

CDR3 DNA: TGTGCCAGTAGTGTAGCGGGGTATACGCAGTATTTT. Encoded protein: CASSVAGYTQYF. The rearrangement joins TRBV19 to TRBJ2-3; 8 bases fit TRBD2. The CDR3 totals 12 residues. The ends lost 5 bases at V and 7 bases at J; junction bases unmatched: 2. Germline CDR1 and CDR2: LNHDA and SQIVND (reference sequence).

V and J are TRBV12-3 or TRBV12-4 and TRBJ1-1; D gene ambiguous. V shed 5 bases and J shed 1 base, with 5 bases lying between them. CDR3 length equals 12 residues. CDR3: CASSEQNTEAFF. The CDR3 region has the DNA TGTGCCAGCAGTGAACAGAACACTGAAGCTTTCTTT.

This sequence joins TRBV24-1 and TRBJ2-7, with TRBD1 as a possible D gene (5 bases). Germline assignment: CDR1 KGHDR and CDR2 SFDVKD. V was clipped by 5 bases and J by 3 bases, with 16 bases between them. This CDR3 comprises 15 residues. This CDR3 reads CATSVSPGLGYEQYF. The DNA for the CDR3 is TGTGCCACCAGTGTTTCCCCAGGGCTAGGCTACGAGCAGTACTTC.

The V call is TRBV28, the J call TRBJ1-3; D not certain. In germline, CDR1 is MDHEN, CDR2 SYDVKM. The CDR3 extends over 14 amino acids. The ends were cut back, 8 bases at V and 5 bases at J, with 16 bases in the middle. The DNA for the CDR3 is TGTGCCAGCTTGACGGGGATCGGGAGAAACACCATATATTTT. This translates into CASLTGIGRNTIYF.

The rearrangement uses TRBV19 and TRBJ2-5; 8 positions match TRBD2. Germline V CDR1 and CDR2: LNHDA, SQIVND (reference sequence). V was pared by 5 bases and J by 2 bases, with 10 bases of the junction left unmatched. The CDR3 length is 16 residues. This CDR3 reads CASSSWTSRQQETQYF. CDR3 in DNA: TGTGCCAGTAGTTCTTGGACTAGCCGTCAACAAGAGACCCAGTACTTC.

The chain recombines TRBV7-2 with TRBJ2-3; TRBD1 matches 11 bases. CDR1 is SGHTA and CDR2 is FQGNSA in the germline V gene. The CDR3 contains 15 residues. J lost 4 bases, V lost 2 bases, and 2 bases had no gene match. CDR3 sequence reads: CASSLRTGGPDTQYF. The CDR3 DNA is TGTGCCAGCAGCTTAAGGACAGGGGGCCCAGATACGCAGTATTTT. The full variable domain, with the rest looked up from reference TRBV7-2 and TRBJ2-3, is GAGVSQSPSNKVTEKGKDVELRCDPISGHTALYWYRQSLGQGLEFLIYFQGNSAPDKSGLPSDRFSAERTGGSVSTLTIQRTQQEDSAVYLCASSLRTGGPDTQYFGPGTRLTVL.

The V and J genes are TRBV10-3 and TRBJ2-7, with 7 nucleotides matching TRBD2. The J segment lost 0 bases and the V segment lost 4 bases, leaving 9 bases of the junction unmatched. CDR1 and CDR2 from the germline V gene are ENHRY and SYGVKD. The CDR3 is made up of 16 amino acids. The CDR3 loop reads CAISVIPTSPSYEQYF. CDR3 coding DNA: TGTGCCATCAGTGTCATCCCGACTAGCCCCTCCTACGAGCAGTACTTC.

V usage is TRBV3-1 (or the pseudogene TRBV3-2) and J usage is TRBJ2-5; no reliable D call. V lost 3 bases and J 5 bases, leaving 10 bases between the germline ends. This CDR3 is built from 13 residues. The germline CDR1 and CDR2 sequences are LGHDT and YNNKEL (reference sequence). DNA for the CDR3: TGTGCCAGCAGCCACGGTTCTACGGAGACCCAGTACTTC. It is translated as CASSHGSTETQYF.

This clone was recorded once. This chain joins TRBV7-9 and TRBJ1-5; perhaps TRBD1 as D (5 bases). V was trimmed by 5 bases and J by 0 bases, leaving 8 bases between them. CDR1 is SEHNR, CDR2 FQNEAQ, per germline (reference sequence). The CDR3 consists of 14 residues. This chain's CDR3 is CASSPTASNQPQHF. The CDR3 region has the DNA TGTGCCAGCAGCCCGACAGCTAGCAATCAGCCCCAGCATTTT.